This T cell receptor (beta chain) was recovered during a study of blood T cells in healthy people across ages. Overall study results and limits: Strong correlation linked observed beta diversity and percent naive T cells.

PBMCs, at least 6 million per sample, were isolated. A note on this clonotype: The antigen is not known.

The authors ran a second PCR of about 7 to 11 cycles using a sample-barcoded 5' primer and a J-beta primer mix. TCRdb re-called the 5' RACE reads with MiXCR, one entry per CDR3 protein. The repertoire holds approximately 800,000 distinct CDR3 sequences, 56% seen once, with roughly 24% in the top ten. This TCR was recovered from a man aged 40-55 years in good health. Sequenced input: blood.

The CDR3 DNA reads TGCGCCAGCAGGCCGGGACAGTCGGCTGGCTACACCTTC. This sequence encodes CASRPGQSAGYTF. The V and J genes are TRBV5-1 and TRBJ1-2; 7 positions agree with TRBD1. Per germline, CDR1 SGHRS and CDR2 YFSETQ. Trimming at V came to 5 bases and at J to 7 bases, leaving 8 bases not matched to a gene. The length of the CDR3 is 13 residues.